Following are 24 T cell receptor beta chains from one sample sequenced in a study of blood T cell repertoires in COVID-19. Measured with immunoSEQ multiplex PCR; TCRdb has only the in-frame clones, and not every one. The sample has around 250,000 clones; approximately 85% are singletons. Sample: PBMCs or T cells enriched from blood (not recorded which). The source of these receptors is a woman aged 50 to 60 who had recovered from COVID-19.

Concerning this clone: Other DNA sequences in the sample encode the same CDR3. The rearrangement joins TRBV7-9 to TRBJ1-4; possibly TRBD1 for D (5 bases). V lost 3 bases, J lost 5 bases, and 7 bases lay in between. Looked up from germline, CDR1 is SEHNR and CDR2 is FQNEAQ (reference sequence). The CDR3 consists of 13 residues. The DNA of the CDR3 is TGTGCCAGCAGCTTTGGGGGGAATGAAAAACTGTTTTTT. This gives the protein CASSFGGNEKLFF.

The chain carries TRBV15 and TRBJ2-1, with D possibly being TRBD2 (5 bases). V was cut by 5 bases and J by 6 bases, with 14 bases left in between. CDR3 length equals 14 residues. Germline V gene lookup returns CDR1 LNHNV and CDR2 YYDKDF (reference sequence). The CDR3 DNA follows: TGTGCCACCAGCGAGCGGACTCCTCCCAATGAGCAGTTCTTC. Amino acids: CATSERTPPNEQFF. Drawing the rest from reference TRBV15 and TRBJ2-1, the complete variable domain is DAMVIQNPRYQVTQFGKPVTLSCSQTLNHNVMYWYQQKSSQAPKLLFHYYDKDFNNEADTPDNFQSRRPNTSFCFLDIRSPGLGDTAMYLCATSERTPPNEQFFGPGTRLTVL.

The rearrangement uses TRBV9 and TRBJ1-5, with a weak D call TRBD1 (6 bases). Trimming pared 4 bases from V and 0 bases from J, leaving 17 bases between. The CDR3 spans 17 residues. Germline assignment: CDR1 SGDLS and CDR2 YYNGEE. CDR3 sequence: CASSYPGQHYSNQPQHF. The CDR3 DNA reads as TGTGCCAGCAGCTACCCGGGACAACATTATAGCAATCAGCCCCAGCATTTT.

The V gene is TRBV27, the J gene TRBJ1-6, with TRBD1 identical over 8 bases. CDR3 size: 15 residues. Per the germline V gene, CDR1 is MNHEY and CDR2 is SMNVEV (reference sequence). V lost 4 bases, J lost 11 bases, and 10 bases stayed unmatched. The CDR3 sequence: CASSSPGGSRPPLHF. The DNA for the CDR3 is TGTGCCAGCAGTTCTCCAGGGGGCAGCAGGCCACCCCTCCACTTT.

The rearrangement links TRBV28 to TRBJ2-4, with a possible D match to TRBD1 (6 bases). The CDR3 has 13 amino acids. Germline assignment: CDR1 MDHEN and CDR2 SYDVKM. V was pared by 4 bases and J by 12 bases, with 16 bases between. In DNA form, the CDR3 reads TGTGCCAGCAGTTCCTCGACACTGGGGGCTCAGTACTTC. It codes for CASSSSTLGAQYF.

The V and J genes are TRBV24-1 and TRBJ2-1, with 9 bases lining up with TRBD2. CDR1 is KGHDR, CDR2 SFDVKD, per germline. V was clipped by 4 bases and J by 4 bases; unmatched bases: 7. This CDR3 has 16 amino acids. Here the CDR3 DNA reads TGTGCCACCAGTGAGAGGGCGGGAGGGTATTACAATGAGCAGTTCTTC. Encoded protein: CATSERAGGYYNEQFF.

The rearrangement links TRBV5-1 to TRBJ2-7; 8 positions match TRBD1. The CDR3 contains 14 residues. With 3 bases clipped from V and 6 bases from J, the junction kept 8 bases outside the gene matches. CDR1 and CDR2 (germline): SGHRS, YFSETQ. The CDR3 here is CASSSPGQEGEQYF. In nucleotides, the CDR3 is TGCGCCAGCAGCTCCCCGGGACAGGAGGGCGAGCAGTACTTC.

The chain employs TRBV3-1 (or the pseudogene TRBV3-2) and TRBJ2-1; 8 bases match TRBD2. CDR3 length: 16 amino acids. The V segment lost 4 bases and the J segment 0 bases; nucleotides outside the gene matches: 5. CDR1 and CDR2 (germline): LGHDT, YNNKEL (reference sequence). In DNA, the CDR3 is TGTGCCAGCAGCCGAACTAGCGGACGCTCCTACAATGAGCAGTTCTTC. Protein: CASSRTSGRSYNEQFF.

The chain employs TRBV7-8 and TRBJ2-5, with 11 positions matching TRBD2. V was pared by 5 bases and J by 3 bases, with 8 bases of the junction left unmatched. Germline V CDR1 and CDR2: SGHVS, FQNEAQ. The CDR3 is 16 amino acids. CDR3 residues: CASSPASGRREETQYF. The CDR3 DNA follows: TGTGCCAGCAGCCCCGCTAGCGGGAGGCGTGAAGAGACCCAGTACTTC.

The chain links TRBV7-6 to TRBJ2-7, with 8 positions matching TRBD1. The CDR3 consists of 15 residues. V gave up 1 base and J gave up 4 bases; unmatched junction bases: 6. CDR1 SGHVS and CDR2 FNYEAQ come from the germline V gene. CDR3 bases: TGTGCCAGCAGCTTAGAATACAGGGGGAGGTACGAGCAGTACTTC. Translating gives CASSLEYRGRYEQYF.

The chain is built from TRBV4-2 and TRBJ2-2, with a possible D match to TRBD2 (5 bases). This CDR3 region has 15 residues. Germline V gene sequence: CDR1 LGHNA, CDR2 YNFKEQ. Trimming stripped 4 bases from V and 3 bases from J, with 12 bases between. The CDR3 DNA sequence: TGTGCCAGCAGCCTAGGACTCGGAGACACCGGGGAGCTGTTTTTT. Its translation: CASSLGLGDTGELFF.

The J gene is TRBJ1-2, the V gene TRBV7-2; possible D gene TRBD1, 6 bases. The CDR3 covers 14 residues. Looked up from germline, CDR1 is SGHTA and CDR2 is FQGNSA. Trimming pared 2 bases from V and 3 bases from J, leaving 10 bases between. The DNA for the CDR3 is TGTGCCAGCAGCTTATTGGACAGCTACTATGGCTACACCTTC. This codes for CASSLLDSYYGYTF.

The chain joins TRBV7-8 to TRBJ1-6, with D perhaps TRBD1 (6 bases). This CDR3 contains 15 residues. Germline CDR1 is SGHVS and CDR2 is FQNEAQ. The V and J ends lost 1 base and 7 bases respectively, with 11 bases between them. CDR3 bases: TGTGCCAGCAGCTTAGTACAGGGAAAGAATTCACCCCTCCACTTT. Translated, it gives CASSLVQGKNSPLHF.

V usage is TRBV29-1 and J usage is TRBJ2-1; 10 bases map to TRBD1. Germline CDR1 is SQVTM and CDR2 is ANQGSEA. V lost 6 bases, J lost 1 base, and 6 bases stayed unmatched. The CDR3 totals 15 residues. CDR3 coding DNA: TGCAGCGTCAACCCGGGACAGGGGTCCTACAATGAGCAGTTCTTC. Amino acid sequence: CSVNPGQGSYNEQFF.

As for this clone: Other nucleotide sequences in the sample specify the same CDR3. J is TRBJ2-6 and V is TRBV18; D may be TRBD1 (6 bases). The CDR3 is made up of 16 amino acids. V was trimmed by 1 base and J by 4 bases, leaving 11 bases between them. The V gene's germline CDR1 is KGHSH and CDR2 LQKENI. The chain's CDR3 is CASSPLQGSGANVLTF. DNA for the CDR3: TGTGCCAGCTCACCACTACAGGGATCCGGGGCCAACGTCCTGACTTTC.

The chain joins TRBV29-1 to TRBJ1-2; weak D call: TRBD1 (6 bases). Germline V gene data show CDR1 as SQVTM and CDR2 as ANQGSEA. With 6 bases removed from V and 3 bases from J, the gap between germline ends came to 11 bases. CDR3 size: 12 residues. CDR3 protein: CSVLTGDYGYTF. The CDR3 nucleotides are TGCAGCGTCCTGACAGGAGACTATGGCTACACCTTC.

The V call is TRBV5-1, the J call TRBJ1-2, with D possibly being TRBD1 (5 bases). Germline-derived CDR1 and CDR2 are SGHRS and YFSETQ. The CDR3 has 13 amino acids. The V end was cut by 1 base, the J end by 3 bases, with 7 bases between. CDR3 sequence reads: CASSLWGDYGYTF. Here the CDR3 DNA reads TGCGCCAGCAGCTTGTGGGGGGACTATGGCTACACCTTC.

The chain joins TRBV28 to TRBJ2-7; D gene ambiguous. The CDR3 extends over 13 amino acids. Germline V lookup: CDR1 MDHEN, CDR2 SYDVKM. V dropped 2 bases and J dropped 1 base, with 6 bases sitting between them. CDR3 nucleotide sequence: TGTGCCAGCAGTTTACATACTTCCTACGAGCAGTACTTC. Its translation: CASSLHTSYEQYF.

V is TRBV5-1 and J is TRBJ1-4; TRBD1 matches at 7 bases. The CDR3 is 16 amino acids. J gave up 4 bases and V 4 bases, and 10 bases lay outside the gene matches. Germline values: CDR1 SGHRS, CDR2 YFSETQ. The CDR3 sequence is CASSLGTAYNNEKLFF. The CDR3, as DNA: TGCGCCAGCAGCCTGGGGACAGCCTACAATAATGAAAAACTGTTTTTT.

This clone was picked up a small number of times. V is TRBV5-5 and J is TRBJ2-6, with unresolved D. The CDR3 consists of 14 residues. Between the trimmed V and J ends, which lost 1 base and 3 bases, there was a span of 5 bases. Germline CDR1 and CDR2: SGHKS and YYEKEE (reference sequence). The CDR3 region is CASSLSYGANVLTF. The CDR3 region has the DNA TGTGCCAGCAGCTTGTCGTATGGGGCCAACGTCCTGACTTTC.

V and J are TRBV2 and TRBJ2-2; TRBD1 aligns across 7 bases. This CDR3 spans 15 amino acids. V lost 6 bases to trimming and J lost 3 bases; unmatched junction nucleotides: 7. Germline V gene lookup returns CDR1 SNHLY and CDR2 FYNNEI. CDR3 protein: CASRSGTAYTGELFF. The CDR3 coding sequence is TGTGCCAGCAGATCCGGGACAGCATACACCGGGGAGCTGTTTTTT.

The chain employs TRBV7-2 and TRBJ2-1, with a tentative D call TRBD2 (6 bases). The CDR3 loop spans 15 amino acids. V was trimmed by 1 base and J by 4 bases, leaving 11 bases between them. The germline V gene has CDR1 SGHTA and CDR2 FQGNSA. CDR3 sequence (DNA): TGTGCCAGCAGCTTAGAAGTGGGAGGATACAATGAGCAGTTCTTC. Encoded protein: CASSLEVGGYNEQFF.

The chain employs TRBV5-1 and TRBJ2-3; 8 nucleotides line up with TRBD1. Germline loops: CDR1 SGHRS, CDR2 YFSETQ. The V and J ends lost 4 bases and 2 bases, in that order; junction bases with no gene match: 12. There are 17 residues in the CDR3. The CDR3 protein is CASSELRTGSLTDTQYF. Here the CDR3 DNA reads TGCGCCAGCAGCGAACTACGGACAGGGTCACTCACAGATACGCAGTATTTT.

The V call is TRBV20-1, the J call TRBJ2-7; a weak D match, TRBD2 (6 bases). The V end lost 3 bases, the J end lost 4 bases, and 13 bases lay between the germline ends. This CDR3 comprises 13 residues. Germline V lookup: CDR1 DFQATT, CDR2 SNEGSKA (reference sequence). The CDR3 coding sequence is TGCAGTGCTAGTACGCGGGATAGTTACGAGCAGTACTTC. This encodes CSASTRDSYEQYF.